This T cell receptor (beta chain) was observed in a study of cytomegalovirus exposure and HLA in healthy donors. Germline-derived CDR1 and CDR2 are SGHRS and YFSETQ. The CDR3 extends over 15 amino acids. V dropped 5 bases and J dropped 7; count of bases not matched to a gene: 13. PCR employed 60 Vbeta and 13 Jbeta primers. In the original analysis: There were about 80 million unique TCR beta chains by a later count, and some 11 million of them were shared. Clones were sequenced by immunoSEQ multiplex PCR, and TCRdb holds only the in-frame ones, with some missing. For V, J and clone size, that table is used; D and trimming come from the DNA. The table includes approximately 99,000 clones, around 72% detected once. General study findings and limits: Per a later analysis, roughly 17,000 TCR beta sequences showed association with HLA alleles at 0.05 false discovery rate. The presence/absence work took it that sequencing depth was about the same across donors.

To note about this clone: Antigen specificity is unknown.

V is TRBV5-1 and J is TRBJ2-7, with 9 bases lining up with TRBD2. This receptor was identified in a man aged 35-49 years in good health and CMV-seronegative. Sequences were obtained from PBMCs. The CDR3 DNA reads TGCGCCAGCAGTCAAAAGAGCGGGGGGTTAACAGAGCAGTACTTC. It translates to CASSQKSGGLTEQYF.